The 32 T cell receptor beta chains given below trace back to one sample, sequenced in a study of blood T cell repertoires in COVID-19. Data came from immunoSEQ multiplex PCR; TCRdb stores just in-frame clones and leaves some out. The sample consists of 62,000 or so clones, approximately 88% of them appearing once. The sequencing input was peripheral blood. Receptors originate from a human donor in a cohort sampled during active COVID-19.

The rearrangement uses TRBV19 and TRBJ1-2, with 9 bases identical to TRBD1. The V and J ends lost 9 bases and 7 bases, in that order; junction bases with no gene match: 12. The germline CDR1 and CDR2 sequences are LNHDA and SQIVND (reference sequence). The length of the CDR3 is 14 residues. In DNA form, the CDR3 reads TGTGCCAGCTATTCCGGGACAGGGCTGGGTGGCTACACCTTC. Translation gives CASYSGTGLGGYTF.

The chain employs TRBV14 and TRBJ2-3; TRBD2 matches at 9 bases. V trimming: 0 bases; J trimming: 3 bases; junction bases outside the gene matches: 7. CDR1 SGHDN and CDR2 FVKESK come from the germline V gene. This CDR3 has 17 amino acids. The CDR3 DNA is TGTGCCAGCAGCCAAGAGGGGGGACTAGCTCTGACAGATACGCAGTATTTT. Residues: CASSQEGGLALTDTQYF.

This chain connects TRBV4-3 to TRBJ1-1, with 9 bases aligning to TRBD1. V trimming: 3 bases; J trimming: 2 bases; junction bases outside the gene matches: 4. Germline V gene lookup returns CDR1 LGHNA and CDR2 YSLEER. The CDR3 runs 15 residues. DNA for the CDR3: TGCGCCAGCAGCCACCCGGGACAGGGTAACACTGAAGCTTTCTTT. It specifies CASSHPGQGNTEAFF.

There are a few counts of this clone. The gene calls are TRBV5-5 and TRBJ1-2, with unresolved D. This CDR3 contains 15 residues. Germline assignment: CDR1 SGHKS and CDR2 YYEKEE (reference sequence). V lost 3 bases, J lost 0 bases, and 12 bases lay in between. The CDR3 spells CASSSPSVSNYGYTF. The CDR3 nucleotides read TGTGCCAGCAGCTCACCCTCGGTGTCTAACTATGGCTACACCTTC.

The chain joins TRBV27 to TRBJ2-5, with 7 positions matching TRBD2. The CDR3 totals 15 residues. From germline, CDR1 is MNHEY and CDR2 SMNVEV (reference sequence). V trimming: 7 bases; J trimming: 5 bases; junction bases outside the gene matches: 13. The CDR3 nucleotides are TGTGCCAGCATAGCCCCGGGCCGGGGGGAGGAGACCCAGTACTTC. This codes for CASIAPGRGEETQYF.

The chain links TRBV19 to TRBJ2-1; the D gene is possibly TRBD2 (6 bases). CDR1 is LNHDA and CDR2 is SQIVND in the germline V gene (reference sequence). CDR3 length: 15 residues. The V end lost 9 bases, the J end lost 4 bases, and 19 bases lay between the germline ends. Here the CDR3 reads CASHHGSGGYNEQFF. CDR3 in DNA: TGTGCCAGCCACCACGGGTCTGGAGGGTACAATGAGCAGTTCTTC.

This sequence joins TRBV19 and TRBJ1-5; the D is unclear. Trimming pared 3 bases from V and 4 bases from J, leaving 13 bases between. Germline CDR1 and CDR2: LNHDA and SQIVND (reference sequence). The CDR3 is 15 amino acids. CDR3 in DNA: TGTGCCAGTAGTATTTATGGGTCAGCGAATCAGCCCCAGCATTTT. It specifies CASSIYGSANQPQHF.

This clone occurred once. The chain recombines TRBV29-1 with TRBJ2-1; no definite D call. This CDR3 region has 12 residues. Germline lookup yields CDR1 SQVTM and CDR2 ANQGSEA. V dropped 2 bases and J dropped 10 bases, with 12 bases sitting between them. CDR3 sequence reads: CSVESPEVEQFF. CDR3 in DNA: TGCAGCGTTGAAAGCCCTGAAGTGGAGCAGTTCTTC.

V is TRBV3-1 (or the pseudogene TRBV3-2) and J is TRBJ1-6; D is perhaps TRBD1 (5 bases). Germline V CDR1 and CDR2: LGHDT, YNNKEL (reference sequence). The V gene lost 1 base and the J gene lost 10 bases, with 14 bases spanning the gap. The CDR3 is 15 amino acids. The CDR3 DNA sequence: TGTGCCAGCAGCCAAGTGTGGCAGGGTGGCTCACCCCTCCACTTT. It specifies CASSQVWQGGSPLHF.

The V and J genes are TRBV5-1 and TRBJ2-5; weak D call: TRBD2 (6 bases). Germline CDR1 and CDR2: SGHRS and YFSETQ. The CDR3 runs to 15 residues. The V and J ends lost 0 bases and 3 bases respectively, with 12 bases between them. In nucleotides, the CDR3 is TGCGCCAGCAGCTTGGCCAATGGGGGGAAAGAGACCCAGTACTTC. Its protein product is CASSLANGGKETQYF.

This chain links TRBV6-5 with TRBJ1-2; 9 bases are shared with TRBD1. Germline V lookup: CDR1 MNHEY, CDR2 SVGAGI. The CDR3 runs to 15 residues. After removal of 4 bases from V and 1 base from J, the junction contained 4 bases not matched to a gene. In nucleotides, the CDR3 is TGTGCCAGCAGTTCCTGGACAGGGGTTAACTATGGCTACACCTTC. Encoded protein: CASSSWTGVNYGYTF.

J is TRBJ2-7 and V is TRBV7-2; no reliable D call. CDR3 length: 11 residues. V was pared by 5 bases and J by 3 bases, with 5 bases between. Germline CDR1 SGHTA, CDR2 FQGNSA. The CDR3 DNA reads as TGTGCCAGCAGCCTCCTCTACGAGCAGTACTTC. It yields the protein CASSLLYEQYF.

The chain links TRBV28 to TRBJ2-7, with D perhaps TRBD1 (6 bases). Per the germline V gene, CDR1 is MDHEN and CDR2 is SYDVKM. The CDR3 has 16 amino acids. V was clipped by 7 bases and J by 1 base, with 20 bases between them. As DNA, the CDR3 is TGTGCCAGCACCACTGCAGGGCAGGGGTTATCCTACGAGCAGTACTTC. This sequence encodes CASTTAGQGLSYEQYF.

J is TRBJ2-2 and V is TRBV18, with D perhaps matching TRBD1 (6 bases). V lost 2 bases, J lost 4 bases, and 11 bases lay in between. This CDR3 spans 15 amino acids. The germline V gene has CDR1 KGHSH and CDR2 LQKENI. CDR3 DNA sequence: TGTGCCAGCTCACCAAGGACAGTTGGCACCGGGGAGCTGTTTTTT. This codes for CASSPRTVGTGELFF.

This chain connects TRBV2 to TRBJ2-7, with a tentative D call TRBD1 (5 bases). This CDR3 has 13 residues. CDR1 and CDR2 (germline): SNHLY, FYNNEI. The ends were cut back, 6 bases at V and 5 bases at J, with 14 bases in the middle. CDR3 protein: CASRGAGFNEQYF. CDR3 in DNA: TGTGCCAGCAGGGGCGCAGGGTTCAACGAGCAGTACTTC.

V gene TRBV28 combines with J gene TRBJ2-7, with D possibly matching TRBD2 (5 bases). The CDR3 extends over 15 amino acids. Trimming took off 3 bases at V and 2 bases at J, with 14 bases between the two ends. Germline V gene data show CDR1 as MDHEN and CDR2 as SYDVKM. The DNA for the CDR3 is TGTGCCAGCAGTTTCCCGGGCGGGCAGACCTACGAGCAGTACTTC. Amino acids: CASSFPGGQTYEQYF.

V gene TRBV27 combines with J gene TRBJ1-2, with 7 bases identical to TRBD1. Germline values: CDR1 MNHEY, CDR2 SMNVEV (reference sequence). Trimming took 5 bases from V and 4 from J; bases not matched to a gene: 16. This CDR3 has 17 amino acids. The CDR3 here is CASSTYVTGTVTYGYTF. CDR3 nucleotide sequence: TGTGCCAGCAGTACATACGTGACCGGGACAGTCACCTATGGCTACACCTTC.

In nucleotides, the CDR3 is TGTGCCAGCAGCAAGCATAGCGGGAGCTCCTACAATGAGCAGTTCTTC. Translating gives CASSKHSGSSYNEQFF. The chain uses TRBV21-1 and TRBJ2-1; TRBD2 is the table's D call and was not checked against the DNA. TRBV21-1 is a recognized pseudogene. This CDR3 has 16 residues.

CDR3 sequence reads: CSVEGAGRSTEAFF. CDR3 nucleotide sequence: TGCAGCGTTGAAGGGGCGGGTCGGAGCACTGAAGCTTTCTTT. The genes are TRBV29-1 and TRBJ1-1; D not certain. CDR3 length: 14 amino acids. CDR1 is SQVTM and CDR2 is ANQGSEA in the germline V gene. The V and J ends lost 1 base and 4 bases respectively, with 13 bases between them.

This chain uses TRBV27 with TRBJ2-7; maybe TRBD2 (5 bases). This CDR3 spans 14 amino acids. Germline-derived CDR1 and CDR2 are MNHEY and SMNVEV (reference sequence). Between the trimmed V and J ends, which lost 3 bases and 3 bases, there was a span of 12 bases. This CDR3 is CASSFGGPHYEQYF. The CDR3 bases are TGTGCCAGCAGTTTTGGAGGTCCCCACTACGAGCAGTACTTC.

This clone is medium-sized by share. This sequence joins TRBV6-2 or TRBV6-3 and TRBJ1-2; D possibly corresponds to TRBD1 (5 bases). The CDR3 is 14 residues long. The germline V gene encodes CDR1 MNHEY and CDR2 SVGEGT. The germline V and J ends were trimmed by 5 bases and 0 bases, with 10 bases remaining between them. The CDR3 DNA sequence: TGTGCCAGCAGTCTCCGGACAACTAACTATGGCTACACCTTC. Its protein is CASSLRTTNYGYTF.

The rearrangement uses TRBV9 and TRBJ1-1, with a weak D call TRBD1 (5 bases). The CDR3 contains 14 residues. Deletions cut 4 bases from V and 1 base from J, with 11 bases between. CDR1 and CDR2 (germline): SGDLS, YYNGEE. The CDR3 DNA reads TGTGCCAGCAGCTCAGGGTCGAAGAACACTGAAGCTTTCTTT. This sequence encodes CASSSGSKNTEAFF.

The J gene is TRBJ2-1, the V gene TRBV3-1 (or the pseudogene TRBV3-2); D gene uncertain. The CDR3 is 12 amino acids. V lost 3 bases and J lost 10, with 10 bases in between. CDR1 and CDR2 (germline): LGHDT, YNNKEL (reference sequence). The CDR3 DNA sequence: TGTGCCAGCAGCCAGACGGAAGCGGAGCAGTTCTTC. This translates into CASSQTEAEQFF.

DNA for the CDR3: TGTGCCAGCAGCCCCCGGGATAGCGGGAGGCGCTACGAGCAGTACTTC. As protein: CASSPRDSGRRYEQYF. This rearrangement joins TRBV11-2 to TRBJ2-7; 10 bases match TRBD2. Germline V gene data show CDR1 as SGHAT and CDR2 as FQNNGV. J gave up 3 bases and V 5 bases, and 10 bases lay outside the gene matches. The CDR3 loop spans 16 amino acids.

This chain joins TRBV29-1 and TRBJ2-1, with TRBD2 matching 8 bases. V was clipped by 5 bases and J by 5 bases; unmatched bases: 20. The CDR3 runs to 18 residues. Germline values: CDR1 SQVTM, CDR2 ANQGSEA. For the CDR3, the DNA is TGCAGCGTTAGGGCCATCAGCGGGAGTTTGACCGCAGACAATGAGCAGTTCTTC. It encodes CSVRAISGSLTADNEQFF.

V usage is TRBV5-5 and J usage is TRBJ2-2; a weak D match, TRBD2 (7 bases). The CDR3 is made up of 15 amino acids. CDR1 SGHKS and CDR2 YYEKEE come from the germline V gene (reference sequence). V shed 4 bases and J shed 4 bases, with 14 bases lying between them. The CDR3 nucleotides are TGTGCCAGCAGCCCGGTGGGGGGGCCCACCGGGGAGCTGTTTTTT. Protein sequence: CASSPVGGPTGELFF.

The rearrangement joins TRBV11-3 to TRBJ2-5; TRBD2 agrees at 11 bases. From germline, CDR1 is SGHNT and CDR2 YENEEA. The ends lost 0 bases at V and 2 bases at J; junction bases unmatched: 8. The CDR3 has 18 residues. The CDR3 reads CASSLEESSGGIQETQYF. DNA of the CDR3: TGTGCCAGCAGCTTAGAGGAATCTAGCGGGGGGATTCAAGAGACCCAGTACTTC.

This rearrangement joins TRBV2 to TRBJ2-7; 9 bases match TRBD2. The CDR3 is 13 amino acids. Germline V gene lookup returns CDR1 SNHLY and CDR2 FYNNEI. With 9 bases clipped from V and 4 bases from J, the junction kept 7 bases outside the gene matches. The CDR3 region is CASASGERYEQYF. CDR3 nucleotide sequence: TGTGCCAGTGCTAGCGGGGAAAGGTACGAGCAGTACTTC.

The chain uses TRBV5-4 and TRBJ2-7, with D possibly being TRBD1 (6 bases). CDR1 is SGHNT and CDR2 is YYREEE in the germline V gene (reference sequence). The V end was cut by 5 bases, the J end by 0 bases, with 12 bases between. This CDR3 comprises 14 residues. CDR3 sequence: CASSQVGGSYEQYF. The CDR3, as DNA: TGTGCCAGCAGTCAAGTAGGGGGCTCCTACGAGCAGTACTTC.

The chain couples TRBV4-1 to TRBJ1-5, with D uncertain. This CDR3 spans 14 amino acids. Germline CDR1 MGHRA, CDR2 YSYEKL. The germline V and J ends were trimmed by 3 bases and 1 base, with 7 bases remaining between them. CDR3 sequence reads: CASSQGVSNQPQHF. The CDR3 DNA follows: TGCGCCAGCAGCCAGGGAGTAAGCAATCAGCCCCAGCATTTT.

The chain uses TRBV7-2 and TRBJ1-1, with a tentative D call TRBD1 (6 bases). V lost 2 bases and J lost 4, with 8 bases in between. The CDR3 spans 13 residues. Germline CDR1 reads SGHTA; CDR2 reads FQGNSA. In DNA form, the CDR3 reads TGTGCCAGCAGCTTAAGCAGGGGCACTGAAGCTTTCTTT. Amino acid sequence: CASSLSRGTEAFF.

The V and J genes are TRBV2 and TRBJ2-7; tentatively, D is TRBD1 (6 bases). The CDR3 spans 12 residues. V dropped 11 bases and J dropped 3 bases, with 14 bases sitting between them. Germline values: CDR1 SNHLY, CDR2 FYNNEI. The CDR3 coding sequence is TGTGCCGGAGGACAGACAATCTACGAGCAGTACTTC. Translated: CAGGQTIYEQYF.